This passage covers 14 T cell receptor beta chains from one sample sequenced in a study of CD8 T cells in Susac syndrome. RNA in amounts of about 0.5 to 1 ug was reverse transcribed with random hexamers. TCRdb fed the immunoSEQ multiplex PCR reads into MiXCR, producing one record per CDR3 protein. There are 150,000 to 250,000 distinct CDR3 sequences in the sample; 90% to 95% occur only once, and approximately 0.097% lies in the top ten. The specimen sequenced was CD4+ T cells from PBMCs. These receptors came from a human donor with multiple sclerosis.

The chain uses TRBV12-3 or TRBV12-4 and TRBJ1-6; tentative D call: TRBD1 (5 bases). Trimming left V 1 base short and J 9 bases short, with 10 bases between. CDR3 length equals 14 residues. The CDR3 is CASSLGGTVSPLHF. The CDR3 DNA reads TGTGCCAGCAGTTTAGGGGGGACTGTTTCACCCCTCCACTTT.

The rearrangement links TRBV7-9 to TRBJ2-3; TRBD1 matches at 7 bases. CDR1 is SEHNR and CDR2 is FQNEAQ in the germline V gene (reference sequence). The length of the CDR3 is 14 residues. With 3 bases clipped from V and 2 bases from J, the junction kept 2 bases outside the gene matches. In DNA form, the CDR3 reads TGTGCCAGCAGCTTTACAGGGGACACAGATACGCAGTATTTT. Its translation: CASSFTGDTDTQYF.

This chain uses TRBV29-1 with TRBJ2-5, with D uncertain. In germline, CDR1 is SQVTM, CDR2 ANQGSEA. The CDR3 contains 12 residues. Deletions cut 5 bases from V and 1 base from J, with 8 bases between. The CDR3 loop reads CSVHRFQETQYF. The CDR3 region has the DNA TGCAGCGTTCACCGGTTCCAAGAGACCCAGTACTTC.

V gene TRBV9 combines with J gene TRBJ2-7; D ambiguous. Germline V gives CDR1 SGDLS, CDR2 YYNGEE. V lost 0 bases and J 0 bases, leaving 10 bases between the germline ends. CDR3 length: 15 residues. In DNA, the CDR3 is TGTGCCAGCAGCGTAGGGAGTAGGAGCTCCTACGAGCAGTACTTC. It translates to CASSVGSRSSYEQYF.

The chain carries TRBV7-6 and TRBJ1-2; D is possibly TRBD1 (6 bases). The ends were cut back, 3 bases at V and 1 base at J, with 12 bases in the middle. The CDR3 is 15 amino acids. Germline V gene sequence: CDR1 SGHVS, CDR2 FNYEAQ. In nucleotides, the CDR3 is TGTGCCAGCAGCTTGGGCAGGGGAAATAACTATGGCTACACCTTC. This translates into CASSLGRGNNYGYTF.

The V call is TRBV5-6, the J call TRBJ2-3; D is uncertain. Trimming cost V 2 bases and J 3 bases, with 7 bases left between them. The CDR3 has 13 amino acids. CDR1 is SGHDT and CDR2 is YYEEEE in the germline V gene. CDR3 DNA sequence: TGTGCCAGCAGCTTCCAGGAGACAGATACGCAGTATTTT. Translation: CASSFQETDTQYF. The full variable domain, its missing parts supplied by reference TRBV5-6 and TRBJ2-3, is DAGVTQSPTHLIKTRGQQVTLRCSPKSGHDTVSWYQQALGQGPQFIFQYYEEEERQRGNFPDRFSGHQFPNYSSELNVNALLLGDSALYLCASSFQETDTQYFGPGTRLTVL.

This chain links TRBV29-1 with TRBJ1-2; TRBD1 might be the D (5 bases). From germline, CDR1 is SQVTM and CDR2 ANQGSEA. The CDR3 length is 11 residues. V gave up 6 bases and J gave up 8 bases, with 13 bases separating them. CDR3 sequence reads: CSVGTPRGYTF. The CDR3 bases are TGCAGCGTGGGGACTCCTCGGGGCTACACCTTC.

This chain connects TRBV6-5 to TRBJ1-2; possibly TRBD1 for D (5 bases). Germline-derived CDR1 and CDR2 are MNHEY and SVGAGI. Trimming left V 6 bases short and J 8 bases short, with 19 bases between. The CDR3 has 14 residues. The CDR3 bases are TGTGCCAGCAGGAAAGGGAGGCAGGGTTGGGGCTACACCTTC. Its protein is CASRKGRQGWGYTF.

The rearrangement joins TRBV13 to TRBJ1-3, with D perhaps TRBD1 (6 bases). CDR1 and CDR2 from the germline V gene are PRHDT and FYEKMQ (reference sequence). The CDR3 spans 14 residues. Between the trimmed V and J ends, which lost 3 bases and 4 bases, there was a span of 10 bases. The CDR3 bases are TGTGCCAGCAGCTTCACAGGGCTGGGAAACACCATATATTTT. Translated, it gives CASSFTGLGNTIYF.

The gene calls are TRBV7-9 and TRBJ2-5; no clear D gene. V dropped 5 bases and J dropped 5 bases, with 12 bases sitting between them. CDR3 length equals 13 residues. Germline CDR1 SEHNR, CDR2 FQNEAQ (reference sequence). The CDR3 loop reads CASSMDPRETQYF. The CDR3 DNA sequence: TGTGCCAGCAGCATGGACCCGCGGGAGACCCAGTACTTC.

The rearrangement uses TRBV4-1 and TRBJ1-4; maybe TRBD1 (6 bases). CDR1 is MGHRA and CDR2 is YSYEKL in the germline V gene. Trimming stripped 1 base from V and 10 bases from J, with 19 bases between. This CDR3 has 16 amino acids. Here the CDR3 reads CASSQAEGGPRRKLFF. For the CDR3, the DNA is TGCGCCAGCAGCCAAGCCGAGGGGGGCCCTAGGAGAAAACTGTTTTTT.

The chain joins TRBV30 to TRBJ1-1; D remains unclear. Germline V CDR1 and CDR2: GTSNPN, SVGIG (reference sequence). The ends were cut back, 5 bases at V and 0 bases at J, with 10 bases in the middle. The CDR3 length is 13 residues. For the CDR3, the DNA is TGTGCCTGGGATCTAGCCATGAACACTGAAGCTTTCTTT. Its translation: CAWDLAMNTEAFF.

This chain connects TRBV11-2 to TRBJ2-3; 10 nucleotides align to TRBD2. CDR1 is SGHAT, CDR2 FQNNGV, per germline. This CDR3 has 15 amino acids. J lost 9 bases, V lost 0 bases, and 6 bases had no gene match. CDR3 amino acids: CASSLDPLAGVTQYF. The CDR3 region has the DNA TGTGCCAGCAGCTTAGATCCCCTAGCGGGGGTCACGCAGTATTTT.

In DNA form, the CDR3 reads TGTGCCAGCAGTGAGTGGGGGGGAACGAACACCGGGGAGCTGTTTTTT. Translating gives CASSEWGGTNTGELFF. The genes are TRBV2 and TRBJ2-2, with 7 positions matching TRBD2. V lost 3 bases to trimming and J lost 0 bases; unmatched junction nucleotides: 4. This CDR3 is 16 amino acids long. The V gene's germline CDR1 is SNHLY and CDR2 FYNNEI.